Shown below are 28 T cell receptor beta chains from a single sample sequenced in a study of T cell responses to AZD1222 COVID-19 vaccine. Method: immunoSEQ multiplex PCR; TCRdb's copy keeps in-frame clones and lacks some. Among about 110,000 clones listed, roughly 90% were seen once. The material sequenced was peripheral blood, taken on day 0 of AZD1222 vaccination. All receptors derive from an adult in good health.

This clone has just a few counts. This rearrangement joins TRBV5-1 to TRBJ2-2; D is ambiguous. The V end lost 4 bases, the J end lost 7 bases, and 11 bases lay between the germline ends. Germline V gene lookup returns CDR1 SGHRS and CDR2 YFSETQ. This CDR3 has 13 amino acids. CDR3 in amino acids: CASSLERVGELFF. CDR3 bases: TGCGCCAGCAGCCTCGAGAGAGTCGGGGAGCTGTTTTTT.

The chain carries TRBV15 and TRBJ2-7, with TRBD1 matching over 7 bases. The length of the CDR3 is 13 residues. Trimming at V came to 7 bases and at J to 5 bases, leaving 8 bases not matched to a gene. Germline V gene lookup returns CDR1 LNHNV and CDR2 YYDKDF (reference sequence). In nucleotides, the CDR3 is TGTGCCACCACGGACAGGTTCGTGAACGAGCAGTACTTC. The encoded protein is CATTDRFVNEQYF.

J is TRBJ2-7 and V is TRBV19, with D perhaps TRBD2 (5 bases). CDR3 length: 16 residues. The germline CDR1 and CDR2 sequences are LNHDA and SQIVND (reference sequence). V was pared by 4 bases and J by 2 bases, with 18 bases between. Here the CDR3 reads CASSTRQTRGPYEQYF. In nucleotides, the CDR3 is TGTGCCAGTAGTACCCGACAAACTCGAGGGCCCTACGAGCAGTACTTC.

This clone was detected only once. The chain links TRBV6-1 to TRBJ1-1; TRBD1 agrees at 9 bases. There are 16 residues in the CDR3. Germline V gene lookup returns CDR1 MNHNS and CDR2 SASEGT. Losses at the gene ends were 4 bases for V and 4 bases for J; bases not matched to a gene: 10. The CDR3 nucleotides read TGTGCCAGCAGTGCCCCGACAGGGGGGAAGACCACTGAAGCTTTCTTT. It encodes CASSAPTGGKTTEAFF.

V and J are TRBV27 and TRBJ1-1; maybe TRBD1 (6 bases). The CDR3 contains 14 residues. Germline V lookup: CDR1 MNHEY, CDR2 SMNVEV (reference sequence). Trimming took off 3 bases at V and 5 bases at J, with 13 bases between the two ends. The CDR3 region has the DNA TGTGCCAGCAGTTTTTGGGGGCGGTGGACTGAAGCTTTCTTT. It is translated as CASSFWGRWTEAFF.

This clone was picked up a small number of times. The rearrangement links TRBV19 to TRBJ1-1; TRBD1 is a possible D gene (5 bases). Trimming shortened V by 10 bases and J by 3 bases, and 24 bases separated the two germline ends. The CDR3 is made up of 16 amino acids. CDR1 is LNHDA and CDR2 is SQIVND in the germline V gene (reference sequence). CDR3 loop: CAKVGPRGARYTEAFF. CDR3 sequence (DNA): TGTGCCAAAGTAGGCCCCCGAGGGGCGCGGTACACTGAAGCTTTCTTT.

This clone has only one observation. J is TRBJ1-2 and V is TRBV9, with TRBD1 matching over 12 bases. CDR1 and CDR2 (germline): SGDLS, YYNGEE. The CDR3 contains 15 residues. V lost 3 bases, J lost 8 bases, and 8 bases stayed unmatched. The CDR3 is CASSAGTGGGWGYTF. CDR3 nucleotide sequence: TGTGCCAGCAGCGCAGGGACAGGGGGCGGTTGGGGCTACACCTTC.

The chain is built from TRBV18 and TRBJ2-7, with D perhaps matching TRBD1 (5 bases). The V gene's germline CDR1 is KGHSH and CDR2 LQKENI. V gave up 0 bases and J gave up 7 bases, with 10 bases separating them. There are 13 residues in the CDR3. The CDR3 is CASSPPGTGEQYF. The CDR3 bases are TGTGCCAGCTCACCACCAGGCACAGGTGAGCAGTACTTC.

The chain has TRBV28 and TRBJ2-5; the match to TRBD2 covers 7 bases. The CDR3 is 14 residues long. V gave up 0 bases and J gave up 2 bases; unmatched junction bases: 0. CDR1 MDHEN and CDR2 SYDVKM come from the germline V gene. CDR3 coding DNA: TGTGCCAGCAGTTTATGGCGGGGGCAAGAGACCCAGTACTTC. Its translation is CASSLWRGQETQYF. The whole variable domain, remainder taken from reference TRBV28 and TRBJ2-5, is DVKVTQSSRYLVKRTGEKVFLECVQDMDHENMFWYRQDPGLGLRLIYFSYDVKMKEKGDIPEGYSVSREKKERFSLILESASTNQTSMYLCASSLWRGQETQYFGPGTRLLVL.

The chain couples TRBV7-2 to TRBJ2-5; tentative D call: TRBD1 (6 bases). CDR1 SGHTA and CDR2 FQGNSA come from the germline V gene. V was trimmed by 5 bases and J by 3 bases, leaving 13 bases between them. This CDR3 spans 14 amino acids. This CDR3 reads CASSTTGPKETQYF. The CDR3 DNA sequence: TGTGCCAGCAGCACGACAGGACCTAAAGAGACCCAGTACTTC.

CDR3 residues: CASSKVSKGYSNTEAFF. CDR3 in DNA: TGTGCCAGCAGCAAAGTGAGTAAGGGTTATTCGAACACTGAAGCTTTCTTT. The chain employs TRBV21-1 and TRBJ1-1. TRBV21-1 is shown as a pseudogene. This CDR3 spans 17 amino acids.

The V call is TRBV27, the J call TRBJ2-3; D perhaps matches TRBD1 (5 bases). Trimming took off 4 bases at V and 3 bases at J, with 11 bases between the two ends. The CDR3 sequence is 14 residues long. Germline V gene lookup returns CDR1 MNHEY and CDR2 SMNVEV (reference sequence). CDR3: CASSWGRITDTQYF. DNA for the CDR3: TGTGCCAGCAGTTGGGGCAGGATAACAGATACGCAGTATTTT.

This sequence joins TRBV2 and TRBJ2-5; D possibly corresponds to TRBD1 (5 bases). The CDR3 totals 14 residues. The germline CDR1 and CDR2 sequences are SNHLY and FYNNEI. Trimming stripped 6 bases from V and 1 base from J, with 12 bases between. CDR3 residues: CASRWAGPQETQYF. Written as DNA, the CDR3 is TGTGCCAGCAGATGGGCAGGGCCCCAAGAGACCCAGTACTTC.

V usage is TRBV5-4 and J usage is TRBJ1-4; possibly TRBD1 for D (5 bases). Between the trimmed V and J ends, which lost 4 bases and 2 bases, there was a span of 15 bases. Germline lookup yields CDR1 SGHNT and CDR2 YYREEE (reference sequence). The CDR3 is made up of 16 amino acids. The CDR3 sequence is CASSKGAGSTNEKLFF. For the CDR3, the DNA is TGTGCCAGCAGCAAAGGAGCAGGGTCGACTAATGAAAAACTGTTTTTT.

The chain has TRBV9 and TRBJ1-2; D is undetermined. Germline V gives CDR1 SGDLS, CDR2 YYNGEE. The V end was cut by 0 bases, the J end by 1 base, with 4 bases between. This CDR3 spans 13 amino acids. CDR3 DNA sequence: TGTGCCAGCAGCGTAGAGGTTAACTATGGCTACACCTTC. Translated: CASSVEVNYGYTF.

This chain links TRBV6-6 with TRBJ2-5; 11 nucleotides align to TRBD2. The V segment lost 6 bases and the J segment 5 bases; nucleotides outside the gene matches: 8. Germline values: CDR1 MNHNY, CDR2 SVGAGI (reference sequence). The CDR3 covers 15 residues. The CDR3 DNA follows: TGTGCCAGCAGGCCACTAGCGGGGGCGGGGGAGACCCAGTACTTC. Residues: CASRPLAGAGETQYF.

This clone was picked up one time. This chain connects TRBV24-1 to TRBJ1-5, with a tentative D call TRBD1 (5 bases). Trimming took 4 bases from V and 6 from J, leaving 12 bases between them. The CDR3 extends over 14 amino acids. Germline CDR1 KGHDR, CDR2 SFDVKD. CDR3 DNA sequence: TGTGCCACCAGTGACCCGAGGGGCGGTCAGCCCCAGCATTTT. Translated, it gives CATSDPRGGQPQHF.

This clone was observed once. This chain links TRBV2 with TRBJ2-5; D perhaps matches TRBD2 (6 bases). Between the trimmed V and J ends, which lost 8 bases and 3 bases, there was a span of 10 bases. Germline V gene sequence: CDR1 SNHLY, CDR2 FYNNEI. CDR3 length: 12 residues. The CDR3 nucleotides are TGTGCCAGCGCACTAGCAAAAGAGACCCAGTACTTC. It is translated as CASALAKETQYF.

This rearrangement joins TRBV24-1 to TRBJ1-1, with D possibly being TRBD1 (5 bases). The germline V and J ends were trimmed by 4 bases and 5 bases, with 10 bases remaining between them. This CDR3 contains 13 residues. Germline CDR1 is KGHDR and CDR2 is SFDVKD. The CDR3 bases are TGTGCCACCAGTGACCGGGGCCGTACTGAAGCTTTCTTT. As protein: CATSDRGRTEAFF.

J is TRBJ2-3 and V is TRBV4-3; 7 bases match TRBD1. After removal of 6 bases from V and 0 bases from J, the junction contained 3 bases not matched to a gene. Germline assignment: CDR1 LGHNA and CDR2 YSLEER. The CDR3 has 14 residues. The CDR3 loop reads CASSSTGSTDTQYF. The DNA of the CDR3 is TGCGCCAGCAGTTCGACAGGGAGCACAGATACGCAGTATTTT.

The chain links TRBV3-1 (or the pseudogene TRBV3-2) to TRBJ2-1; 8 bases match TRBD2. The CDR3 runs 15 residues. Germline values: CDR1 LGHDT, CDR2 YNNKEL (reference sequence). The trim removed 4 bases at V and 10 bases at J, leaving 12 bases unmatched. CDR3 nucleotides: TGTGCCAGCAGCCCACGTGGGCTAGCGGGCGGGGAGCAGTTCTTC. Translation: CASSPRGLAGGEQFF.

This clone turned up a few times. V and J are TRBV4-2 and TRBJ1-6, with D unclear. Trimming pared 1 base from V and 0 bases from J, leaving 7 bases between. CDR3 length: 16 amino acids. Per the germline V gene, CDR1 is LGHNA and CDR2 is YNFKEQ. The CDR3 loop reads CASSQGQSSYNSPLHF. The CDR3 DNA reads TGTGCCAGCAGCCAAGGCCAGAGCTCCTATAATTCACCCCTCCACTTT.

The V and J genes are TRBV5-1 and TRBJ2-6, with TRBD1 as a possible D gene (5 bases). This CDR3 has 17 amino acids. Trimming pared 4 bases from V and 2 bases from J, leaving 16 bases between. Germline V gene data show CDR1 as SGHRS and CDR2 as YFSETQ. CDR3 nucleotide sequence: TGCGCCAGCAGCCTTGGGCAGGGTTCTACTGGGGCCAACGTCCTGACTTTC. This translates into CASSLGQGSTGANVLTF. The whole variable domain, filled in from reference TRBV5-1 and TRBJ2-6, reads KAGVTQTPRYLIKTRGQQVTLSCSPISGHRSVSWYQQTPGQGLQFLFEYFSETQRNKGNFPGRFSGRQFSNSRSEMNVSTLELGDSALYLCASSLGQGSTGANVLTFGAGSRLTVL.

The rearrangement uses TRBV7-9 and TRBJ2-5; 7 nucleotides match TRBD1. The CDR3 has 16 amino acids. Germline V gene lookup returns CDR1 SEHNR and CDR2 FQNEAQ (reference sequence). Trimming took 5 bases from V and 4 from J; bases not matched to a gene: 13. In DNA form, the CDR3 reads TGTGCCAGCAGCCCCGACCGACAGGGTAGGCTAGAGACCCAGTACTTC. It codes for CASSPDRQGRLETQYF. The whole variable domain, filled in from reference TRBV7-9 and TRBJ2-5, reads DTGVSQNPRHKITKRGQNVTFRCDPISEHNRLYWYRQTLGQGPEFLTYFQNEAQLEKSRLLSDRFSAERPKGSFSTLEIQRTEQGDSAMYLCASSPDRQGRLETQYFGPGTRLLVL.

The chain employs TRBV2 and TRBJ1-4; D might be TRBD1 (6 bases). The V end was cut by 7 bases, the J end by 3 bases, with 12 bases between. This CDR3 comprises 14 residues. Germline CDR1 is SNHLY and CDR2 is FYNNEI. The CDR3 DNA follows: TGTGCCAGCAAAACAGGGCTACCTAATGAAAAACTGTTTTTT. It encodes CASKTGLPNEKLFF.

V and J are TRBV5-3 and TRBJ2-7; tentatively, D is TRBD1 (6 bases). TRBV5-3 carries the ORF label, with uncertain function. The CDR3 is 15 amino acids. V lost 4 bases and J 1 base, leaving 15 bases between the germline ends. DNA for the CDR3: TGTGCCAGAAGCCGCGTGTCCCAGGGGTCCTACGAGCAGTACTTC. This translates into CARSRVSQGSYEQYF.

J is TRBJ1-4 and V is TRBV5-1; possibly TRBD1 for D (6 bases). The CDR3 is made up of 16 amino acids. Germline CDR1 and CDR2: SGHRS and YFSETQ. V was pared by 6 bases and J by 4 bases, with 19 bases between. Here the CDR3 DNA reads TGCGCCAGCAAAATCGCACCACAGGGCTTTAATGAAAAACTGTTTTTT. Residues: CASKIAPQGFNEKLFF. Combining the CDR3 with reference TRBV5-1 and TRBJ1-4 gives the whole variable domain KAGVTQTPRYLIKTRGQQVTLSCSPISGHRSVSWYQQTPGQGLQFLFEYFSETQRNKGNFPGRFSGRQFSNSRSEMNVSTLELGDSALYLCASKIAPQGFNEKLFFGSGTQLSVL.

This chain joins TRBV30 and TRBJ1-2; D uncertain. Germline values: CDR1 GTSNPN, CDR2 SVGIG (reference sequence). The CDR3 is 12 residues long. Trimming took 1 base from V and 5 from J, leaving 8 bases between them. The CDR3 sequence is CAWSAARYGYTF. The CDR3 DNA is TGTGCCTGGAGTGCGGCGAGGTATGGCTACACCTTC.